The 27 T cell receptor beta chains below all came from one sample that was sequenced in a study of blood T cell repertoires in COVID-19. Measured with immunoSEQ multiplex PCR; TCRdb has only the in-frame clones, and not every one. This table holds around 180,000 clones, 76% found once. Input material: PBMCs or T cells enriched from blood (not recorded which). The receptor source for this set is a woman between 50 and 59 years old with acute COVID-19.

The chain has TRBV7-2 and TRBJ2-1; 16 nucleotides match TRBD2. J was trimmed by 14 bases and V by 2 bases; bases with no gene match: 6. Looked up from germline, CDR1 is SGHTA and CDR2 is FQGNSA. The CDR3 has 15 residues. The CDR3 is CASSLSGTSGGAEFF. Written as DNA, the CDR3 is TGTGCCAGCAGCTTATCCGGGACTAGCGGGGGGGCCGAGTTCTTC. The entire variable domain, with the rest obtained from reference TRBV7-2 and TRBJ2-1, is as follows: GAGVSQSPSNKVTEKGKDVELRCDPISGHTALYWYRQSLGQGLEFLIYFQGNSAPDKSGLPSDRFSAERTGGSVSTLTIQRTQQEDSAVYLCASSLSGTSGGAEFFGPGTRLTVL.

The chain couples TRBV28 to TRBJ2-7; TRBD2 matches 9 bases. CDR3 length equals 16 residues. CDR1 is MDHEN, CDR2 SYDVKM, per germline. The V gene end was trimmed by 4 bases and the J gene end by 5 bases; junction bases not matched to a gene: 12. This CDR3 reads CASSSPMAGGFNEQYV. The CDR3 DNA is TGTGCCAGCAGTTCCCCAATGGCGGGGGGGTTCAACGAGCAGTACGTC.

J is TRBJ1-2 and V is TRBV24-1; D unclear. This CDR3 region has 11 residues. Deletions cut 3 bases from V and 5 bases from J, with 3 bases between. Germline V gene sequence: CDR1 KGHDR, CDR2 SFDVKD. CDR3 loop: CATSDQYGYTF. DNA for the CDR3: TGTGCCACCAGTGATCAATATGGCTACACCTTC.

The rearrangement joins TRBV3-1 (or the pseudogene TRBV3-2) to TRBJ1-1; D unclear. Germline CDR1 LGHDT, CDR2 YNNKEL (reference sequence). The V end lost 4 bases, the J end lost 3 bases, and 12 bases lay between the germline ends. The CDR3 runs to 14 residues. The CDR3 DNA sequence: TGTGCCAGCAGCCTTAAAGGGAGGGACACTGAAGCTTTCTTT. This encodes CASSLKGRDTEAFF.

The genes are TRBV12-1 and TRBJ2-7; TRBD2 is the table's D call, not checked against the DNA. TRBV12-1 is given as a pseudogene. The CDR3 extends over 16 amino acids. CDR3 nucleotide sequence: TGTGCCAGCAGCTTTCAAGTACAGCTACGAGGGAACGAGCAGTACGTC. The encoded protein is CASSFQVQLRGNEQYV.

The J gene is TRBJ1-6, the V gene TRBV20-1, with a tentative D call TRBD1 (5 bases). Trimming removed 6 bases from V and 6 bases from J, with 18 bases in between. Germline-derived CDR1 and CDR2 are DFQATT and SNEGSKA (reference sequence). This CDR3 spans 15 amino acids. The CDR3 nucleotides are TGCAGTGCGAGTCCCAGGGCGCGAAGTAATTCACCCCTCCACTTT. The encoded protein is CSASPRARSNSPLHF.

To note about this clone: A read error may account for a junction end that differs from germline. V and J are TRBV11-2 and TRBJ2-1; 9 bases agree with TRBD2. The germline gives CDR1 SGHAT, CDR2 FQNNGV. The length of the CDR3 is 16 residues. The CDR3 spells CASRLGRGGSYNEQFF. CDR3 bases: TGTGCCAGCAGATTAGGGCGGGGGGGTTCCTACAATGAGCAGTTCTTC.

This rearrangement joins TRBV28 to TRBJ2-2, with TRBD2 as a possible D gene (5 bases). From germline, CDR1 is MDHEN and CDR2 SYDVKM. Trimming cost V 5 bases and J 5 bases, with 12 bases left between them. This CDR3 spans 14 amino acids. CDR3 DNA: TGTGCCAGCAGTCCCGGACTTTTTACCGGGGAGCTGTTTTTT. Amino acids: CASSPGLFTGELFF.

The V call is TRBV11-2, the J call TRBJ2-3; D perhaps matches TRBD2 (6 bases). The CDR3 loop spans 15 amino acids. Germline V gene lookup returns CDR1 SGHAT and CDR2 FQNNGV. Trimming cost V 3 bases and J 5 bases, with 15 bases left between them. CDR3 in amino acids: CASSLRDAGIDTQYF. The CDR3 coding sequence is TGTGCCAGCAGCTTGCGGGACGCAGGCATAGATACGCAGTATTTT.

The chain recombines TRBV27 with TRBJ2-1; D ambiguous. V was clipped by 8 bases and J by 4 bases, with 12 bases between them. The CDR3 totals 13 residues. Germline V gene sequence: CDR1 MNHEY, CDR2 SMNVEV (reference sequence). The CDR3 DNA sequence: TGTGCCAGCGGTGACGGAGCTTACAATGAGCAGTTCTTC. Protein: CASGDGAYNEQFF.

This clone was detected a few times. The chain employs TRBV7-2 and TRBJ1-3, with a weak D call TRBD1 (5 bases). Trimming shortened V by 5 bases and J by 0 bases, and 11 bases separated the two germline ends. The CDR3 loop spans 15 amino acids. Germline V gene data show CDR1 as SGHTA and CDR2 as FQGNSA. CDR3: CASSLGGSSGNTIYF. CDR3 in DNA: TGTGCCAGCAGCCTGGGGGGGAGCTCTGGAAACACCATATATTTT.

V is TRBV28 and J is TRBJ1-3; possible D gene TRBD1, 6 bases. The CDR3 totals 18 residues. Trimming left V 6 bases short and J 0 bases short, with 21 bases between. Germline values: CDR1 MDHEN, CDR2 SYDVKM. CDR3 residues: CASSSAGARSPSGNTIYF. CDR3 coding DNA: TGTGCCAGCAGCTCCGCGGGGGCCCGCTCACCCTCTGGAAACACCATATATTTT.

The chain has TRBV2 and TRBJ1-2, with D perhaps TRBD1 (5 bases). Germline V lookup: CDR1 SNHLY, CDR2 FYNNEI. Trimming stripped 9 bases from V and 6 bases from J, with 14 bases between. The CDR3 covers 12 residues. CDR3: CARQEPGDGYTF. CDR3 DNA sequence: TGTGCCAGACAGGAACCGGGTGATGGCTACACCTTC. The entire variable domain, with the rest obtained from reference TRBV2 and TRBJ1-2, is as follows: EPEVTQTPSHQVTQMGQEVILRCVPISNHLYFYWYRQILGQKVEFLVSFYNNEISEKSEIFDDQFSVERPDGSNFTLKIRSTKLEDSAMYFCARQEPGDGYTFGSGTRLTVV.

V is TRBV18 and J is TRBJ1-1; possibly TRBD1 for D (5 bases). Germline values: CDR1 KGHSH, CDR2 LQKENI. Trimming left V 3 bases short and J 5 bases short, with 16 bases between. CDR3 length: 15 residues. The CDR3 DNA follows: TGTGCCAGCTCACCCCCCGGGCAGGGAAGGACTGAAGCTTTCTTT. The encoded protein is CASSPPGQGRTEAFF.

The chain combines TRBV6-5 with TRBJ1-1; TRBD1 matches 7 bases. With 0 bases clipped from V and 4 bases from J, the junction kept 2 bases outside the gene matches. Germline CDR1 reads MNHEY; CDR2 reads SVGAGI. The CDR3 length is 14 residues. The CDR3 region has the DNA TGTGCCAGCAGTTACTCGACAGGGTTCACTGAAGCTTTCTTT. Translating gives CASSYSTGFTEAFF.

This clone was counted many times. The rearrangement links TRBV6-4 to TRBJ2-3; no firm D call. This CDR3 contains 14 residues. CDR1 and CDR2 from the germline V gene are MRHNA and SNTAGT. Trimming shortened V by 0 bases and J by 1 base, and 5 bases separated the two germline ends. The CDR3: CASSDSPGTDTQYF. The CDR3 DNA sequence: TGTGCCAGCAGTGACTCCCCCGGCACAGATACGCAGTATTTT.

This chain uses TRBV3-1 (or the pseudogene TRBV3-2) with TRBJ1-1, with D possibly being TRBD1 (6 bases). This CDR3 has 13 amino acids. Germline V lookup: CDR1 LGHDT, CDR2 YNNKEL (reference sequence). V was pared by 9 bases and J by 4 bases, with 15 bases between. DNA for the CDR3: TGTGCCAGTAGAGGGGGTAGTGGCACTGAAGCTTTCTTT. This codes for CASRGGSGTEAFF.

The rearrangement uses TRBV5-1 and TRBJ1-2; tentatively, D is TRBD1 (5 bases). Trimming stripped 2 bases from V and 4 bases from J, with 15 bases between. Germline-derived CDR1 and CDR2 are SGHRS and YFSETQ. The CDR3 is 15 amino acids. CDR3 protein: CASSLGDFQAYGYTF. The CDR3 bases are TGCGCCAGCAGCTTAGGGGACTTTCAAGCCTATGGCTACACCTTC.

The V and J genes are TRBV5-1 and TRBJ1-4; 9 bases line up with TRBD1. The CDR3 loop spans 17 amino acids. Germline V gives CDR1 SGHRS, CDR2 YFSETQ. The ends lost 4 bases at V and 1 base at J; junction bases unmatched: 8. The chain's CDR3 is CASSLTGQGLTNEKLFF. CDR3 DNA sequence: TGCGCCAGCAGCCTGACGGGACAGGGATTAACTAATGAAAAACTGTTTTTT.

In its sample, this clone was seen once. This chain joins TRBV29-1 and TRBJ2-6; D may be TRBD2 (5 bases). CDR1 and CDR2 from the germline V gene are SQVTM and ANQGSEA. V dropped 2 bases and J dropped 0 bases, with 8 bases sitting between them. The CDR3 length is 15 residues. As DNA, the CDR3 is TGCAGCGTTGAACCGGGGAACTCTGGGGCCAACGTCCTGACTTTC. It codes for CSVEPGNSGANVLTF.

The CDR3 sequence: CASSLIQGGSGNTIYF. The CDR3 DNA reads TGTGCCAGCAGCCTCATACAGGGGGGCTCTGGAAACACCATATATTTT. V and J are TRBV9 and TRBJ1-3; the match to TRBD1 covers 8 bases. Looked up from germline, CDR1 is SGDLS and CDR2 is YYNGEE. With V trimmed by 4 bases and J by 0 bases, 6 bases remained unmatched. The CDR3 is 16 residues long.

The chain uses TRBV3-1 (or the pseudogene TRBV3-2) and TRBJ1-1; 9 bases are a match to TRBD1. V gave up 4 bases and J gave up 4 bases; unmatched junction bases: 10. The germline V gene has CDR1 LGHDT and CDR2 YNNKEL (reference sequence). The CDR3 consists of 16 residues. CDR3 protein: CASSPLPGQGSTEAFF. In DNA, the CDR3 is TGTGCCAGCAGCCCCCTCCCGGGACAGGGCTCCACTGAAGCTTTCTTT.

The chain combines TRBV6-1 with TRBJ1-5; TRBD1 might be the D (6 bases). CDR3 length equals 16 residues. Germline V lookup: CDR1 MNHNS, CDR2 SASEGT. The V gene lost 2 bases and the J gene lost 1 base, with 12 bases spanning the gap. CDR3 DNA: TGTGCCAGCAGTGAACTTGCCAGGGGAAGCAATCAGCCCCAGCATTTT. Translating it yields CASSELARGSNQPQHF.

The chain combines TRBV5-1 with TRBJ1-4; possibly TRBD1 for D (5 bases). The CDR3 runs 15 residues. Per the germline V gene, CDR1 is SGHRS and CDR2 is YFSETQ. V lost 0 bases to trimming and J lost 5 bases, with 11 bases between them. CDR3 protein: CASSLAQAGNEKLFF. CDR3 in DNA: TGCGCCAGCAGCTTGGCCCAGGCAGGGAATGAAAAACTGTTTTTT. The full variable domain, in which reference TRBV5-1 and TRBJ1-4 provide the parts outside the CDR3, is KAGVTQTPRYLIKTRGQQVTLSCSPISGHRSVSWYQQTPGQGLQFLFEYFSETQRNKGNFPGRFSGRQFSNSRSEMNVSTLELGDSALYLCASSLAQAGNEKLFFGSGTQLSVL.

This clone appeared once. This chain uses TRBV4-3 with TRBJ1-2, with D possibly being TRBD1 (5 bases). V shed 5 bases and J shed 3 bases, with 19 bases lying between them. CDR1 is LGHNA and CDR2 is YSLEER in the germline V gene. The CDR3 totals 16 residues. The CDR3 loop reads CASSVSPGPGDYGYTF. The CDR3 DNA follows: TGCGCCAGCAGCGTAAGTCCGGGGCCGGGGGACTATGGCTACACCTTC.

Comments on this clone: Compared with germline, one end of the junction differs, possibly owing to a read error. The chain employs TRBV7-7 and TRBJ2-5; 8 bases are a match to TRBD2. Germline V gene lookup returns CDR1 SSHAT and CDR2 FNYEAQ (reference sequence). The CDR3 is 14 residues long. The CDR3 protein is CASSFTSGQETQYF. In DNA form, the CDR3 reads TGTGCTAGCAGCTTTACTAGCGGCCAAGAGACCCAGTACTTC.

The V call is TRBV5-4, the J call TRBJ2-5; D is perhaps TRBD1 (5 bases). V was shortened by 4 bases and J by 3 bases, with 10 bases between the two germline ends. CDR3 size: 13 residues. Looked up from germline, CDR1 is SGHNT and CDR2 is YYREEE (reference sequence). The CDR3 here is CASSRAQEETQYF. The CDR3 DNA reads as TGTGCCAGCAGCCGTGCACAGGAAGAGACCCAGTACTTC. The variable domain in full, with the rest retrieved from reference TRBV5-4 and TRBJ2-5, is ETGVTQSPTHLIKTRGQQVTLRCSSQSGHNTVSWYQQALGQGPQFIFQYYREEENGRGNFPPRFSGLQFPNYSSELNVNALELDDSALYLCASSRAQEETQYFGPGTRLLVL.